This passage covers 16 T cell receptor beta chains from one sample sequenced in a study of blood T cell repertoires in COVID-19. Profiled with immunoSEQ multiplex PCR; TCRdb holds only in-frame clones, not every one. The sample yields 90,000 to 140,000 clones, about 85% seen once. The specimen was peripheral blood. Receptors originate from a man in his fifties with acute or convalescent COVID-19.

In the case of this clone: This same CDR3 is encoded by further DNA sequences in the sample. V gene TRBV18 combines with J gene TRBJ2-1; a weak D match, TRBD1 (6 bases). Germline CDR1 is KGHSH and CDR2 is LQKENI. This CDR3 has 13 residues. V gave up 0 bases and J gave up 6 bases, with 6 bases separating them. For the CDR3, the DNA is TGTGCCAGCTCACCACCGACAGGCAATGAGCAGTTCTTC. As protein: CASSPPTGNEQFF.

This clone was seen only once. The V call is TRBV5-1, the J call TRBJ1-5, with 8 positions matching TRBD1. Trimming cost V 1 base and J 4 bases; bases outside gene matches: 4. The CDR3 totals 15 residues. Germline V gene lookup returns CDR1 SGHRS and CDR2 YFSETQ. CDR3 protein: CASSLTGQENQPQHF. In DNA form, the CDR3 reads TGCGCCAGCAGCTTGACGGGACAGGAGAATCAGCCCCAGCATTTT.

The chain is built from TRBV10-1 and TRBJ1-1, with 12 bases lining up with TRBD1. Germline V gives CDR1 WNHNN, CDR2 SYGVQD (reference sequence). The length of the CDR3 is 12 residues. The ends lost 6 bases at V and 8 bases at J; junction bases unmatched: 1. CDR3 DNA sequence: TGCGCCAGCAGAGGGACAGGGGGCGAAGCTTTCTTT. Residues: CASRGTGGEAFF.

Here the CDR3 DNA reads TGTGCCAGCCGAGGGGCGGGGGCAGGGGATACGCAGTATTTT. Protein product: CASRGAGAGDTQYF. This chain uses TRBV27 with TRBJ2-3; possibly TRBD2 for D (7 bases). Germline loops: CDR1 MNHEY, CDR2 SMNVEV (reference sequence). This CDR3 is built from 14 residues. Trimming took off 8 bases at V and 6 bases at J, with 18 bases between the two ends.

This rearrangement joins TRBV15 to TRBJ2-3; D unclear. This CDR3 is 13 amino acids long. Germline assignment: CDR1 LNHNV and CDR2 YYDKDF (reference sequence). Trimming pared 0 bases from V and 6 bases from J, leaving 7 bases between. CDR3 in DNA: TGTGCCACCAGCAGAGATTCTAAGGATACGCAGTATTTT. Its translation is CATSRDSKDTQYF.

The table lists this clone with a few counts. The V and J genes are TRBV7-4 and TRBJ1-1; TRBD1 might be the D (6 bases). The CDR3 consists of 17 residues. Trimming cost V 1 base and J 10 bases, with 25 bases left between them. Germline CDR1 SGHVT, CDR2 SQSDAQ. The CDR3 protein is CASSLGRDVAGGGRAFF. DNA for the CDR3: TGTGCCAGCAGCTTAGGTAGGGACGTAGCGGGAGGGGGAAGAGCTTTCTTT.

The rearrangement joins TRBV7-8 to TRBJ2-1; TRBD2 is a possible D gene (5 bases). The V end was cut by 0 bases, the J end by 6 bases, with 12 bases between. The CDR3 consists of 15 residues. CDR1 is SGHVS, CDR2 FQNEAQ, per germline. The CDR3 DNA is TGTGCCAGCAGCTTAGCGGGAGAGATAATCAATGAGCAGTTCTTC. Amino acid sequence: CASSLAGEIINEQFF.

The CDR3 region is CASSLRGGGYTF. CDR3 nucleotide sequence: TGTGCCAGCAGTCTGAGGGGGGGAGGCTACACCTTC. The J gene is TRBJ1-2, the V gene TRBV3-1 (or the pseudogene TRBV3-2); D is perhaps TRBD1 (6 bases). V lost 6 bases, J lost 8 bases, and 13 bases lay in between. This CDR3 is built from 12 residues. Germline V gene lookup returns CDR1 LGHDT and CDR2 YNNKEL (reference sequence).

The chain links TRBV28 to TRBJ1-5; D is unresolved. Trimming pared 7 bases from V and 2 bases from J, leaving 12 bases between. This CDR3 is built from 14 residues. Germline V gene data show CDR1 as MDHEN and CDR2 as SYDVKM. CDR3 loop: CASTLVVGNQPQHF. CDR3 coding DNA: TGTGCCAGCACCCTAGTGGTGGGCAATCAGCCCCAGCATTTT.

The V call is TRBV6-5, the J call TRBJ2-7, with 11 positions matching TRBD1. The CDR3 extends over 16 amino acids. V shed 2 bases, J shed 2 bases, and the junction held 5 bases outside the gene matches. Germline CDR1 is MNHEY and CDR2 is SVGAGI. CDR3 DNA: TGTGCCAGCAGTTACGGGGGACAGGGGGTGCCCTACGAGCAGTACTTC. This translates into CASSYGGQGVPYEQYF.

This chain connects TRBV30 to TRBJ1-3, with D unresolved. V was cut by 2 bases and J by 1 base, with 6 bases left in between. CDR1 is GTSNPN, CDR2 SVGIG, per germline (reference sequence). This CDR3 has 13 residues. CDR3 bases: TGTGCCTGGAGTTTAACATCTGGAAACACCATATATTTT. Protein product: CAWSLTSGNTIYF.

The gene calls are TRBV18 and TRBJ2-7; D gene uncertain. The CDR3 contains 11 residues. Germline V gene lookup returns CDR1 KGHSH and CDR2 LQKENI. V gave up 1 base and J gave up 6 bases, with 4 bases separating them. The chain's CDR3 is CASSPHSEQYF. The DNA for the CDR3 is TGTGCCAGCTCACCACACTCCGAGCAGTACTTC.

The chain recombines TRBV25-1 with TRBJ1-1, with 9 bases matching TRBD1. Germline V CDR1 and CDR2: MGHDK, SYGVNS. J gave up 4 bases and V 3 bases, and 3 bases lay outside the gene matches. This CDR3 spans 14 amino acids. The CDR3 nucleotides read TGTGCCAGCAGTGACCCGACAGGGGGCACTGAAGCTTTCTTT. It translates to CASSDPTGGTEAFF.

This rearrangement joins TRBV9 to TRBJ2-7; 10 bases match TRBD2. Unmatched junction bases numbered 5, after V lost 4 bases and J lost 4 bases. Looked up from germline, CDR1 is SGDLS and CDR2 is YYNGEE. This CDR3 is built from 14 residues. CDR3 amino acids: CASSPASGSYEQYF. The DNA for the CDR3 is TGTGCCAGCAGCCCGGCTAGCGGGAGTTACGAGCAGTACTTC.

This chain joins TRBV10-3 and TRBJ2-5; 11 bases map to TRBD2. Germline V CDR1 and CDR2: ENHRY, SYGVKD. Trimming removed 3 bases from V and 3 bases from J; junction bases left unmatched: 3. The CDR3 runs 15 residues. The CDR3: CAISDASGGKETQYF. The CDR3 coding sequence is TGTGCCATCAGTGATGCTAGCGGGGGGAAAGAGACCCAGTACTTC.

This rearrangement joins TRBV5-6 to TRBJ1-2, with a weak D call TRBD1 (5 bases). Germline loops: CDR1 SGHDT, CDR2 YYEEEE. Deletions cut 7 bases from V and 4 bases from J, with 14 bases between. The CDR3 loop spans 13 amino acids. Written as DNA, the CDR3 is TGTGCCAGCGATACCTGGGGGGGCTATGGCTACACCTTC. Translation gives CASDTWGGYGYTF.